This TCR beta chain comes out of a study of cytomegalovirus exposure and HLA in healthy donors. V lost 6 bases to trimming and J lost 1 base, with 3 bases between them. The CDR3 spans 11 residues. Germline V gene lookup returns CDR1 MGHDK and CDR2 SYGVNS. The PCR was carried out with 60 Vbeta primers and 13 Jbeta primers. Using immunoSEQ multiplex PCR, the repertoire was profiled, and TCRdb retains in-frame clones only, with some absent. The sample has around 200,000 clones; 80% are singletons. This sequence was found in a boy younger than 18 in good health and CMV-seronegative. What was sequenced was PBMCs. The chain joins TRBV25-1 to TRBJ2-5; D not resolved. CDR3 sequence: CASSLQETQYF. The CDR3 DNA reads as TGTGCCAGCAGCCTCCAAGAGACCCAGTACTTC.